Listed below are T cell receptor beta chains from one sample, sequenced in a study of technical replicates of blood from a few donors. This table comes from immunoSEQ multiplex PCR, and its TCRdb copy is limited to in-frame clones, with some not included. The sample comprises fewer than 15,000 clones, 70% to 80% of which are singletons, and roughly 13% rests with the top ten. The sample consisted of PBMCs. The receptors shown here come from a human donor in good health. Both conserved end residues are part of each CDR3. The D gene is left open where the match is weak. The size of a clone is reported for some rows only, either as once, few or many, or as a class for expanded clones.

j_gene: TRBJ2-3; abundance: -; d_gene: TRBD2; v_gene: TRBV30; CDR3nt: TGTGCCGCGAGACTAGCGGGAGCCGTTGATACGCAGTATTTT; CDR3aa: CAARLAGAVDTQYF
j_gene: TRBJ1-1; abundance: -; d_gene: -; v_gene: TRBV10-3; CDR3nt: TGTGCCGCGTCCACAGGGATGAACACTGAAGCTTTCTTT; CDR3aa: CAASTGMNTEAFF
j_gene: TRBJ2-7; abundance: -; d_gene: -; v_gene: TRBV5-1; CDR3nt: TGCGCCAGCAGCGTCAGGGACTCGGACGAGCAGTACTTC; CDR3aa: CASSVRDSDEQYF
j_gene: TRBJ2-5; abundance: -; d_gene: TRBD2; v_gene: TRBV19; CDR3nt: TGTGCCAGCGGAAAGGGCCCGGGACTAGCGGGAAGGGAGACCCAGTACTTC; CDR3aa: CASGKGPGLAGRETQYF
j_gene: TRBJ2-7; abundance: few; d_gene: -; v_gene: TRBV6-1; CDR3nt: TGTGCCAGCAGTGATTTAGCAGGGGAAGGCCACGAGCAGTACTTC; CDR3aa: CASSDLAGEGHEQYF
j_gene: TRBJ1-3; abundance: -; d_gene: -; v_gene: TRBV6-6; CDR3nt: TGTGCCAGCAGCCTAGAACAGGCCAGCTCTGGAAACACCATATATTTT; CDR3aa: CASSLEQASSGNTIYF
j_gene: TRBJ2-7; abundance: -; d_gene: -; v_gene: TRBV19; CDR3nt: TGTGCCAGTAGTGGTGGCATTCTCTACGAGCAGTACTTC; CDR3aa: CASSGGILYEQYF
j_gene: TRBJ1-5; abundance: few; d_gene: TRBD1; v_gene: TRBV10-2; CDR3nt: TGCGCCAGCAGCGGGACAGGGGGGATTCAGCCCCAGCATTTT; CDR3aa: CASSGTGGIQPQHF
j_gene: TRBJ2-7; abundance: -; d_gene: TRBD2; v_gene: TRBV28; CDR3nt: TGTGCCAGCAGTTTAAGTGGGAGGGCGGGATATGGCTACGAGCAGTACTTC; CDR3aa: CASSLSGRAGYGYEQYF
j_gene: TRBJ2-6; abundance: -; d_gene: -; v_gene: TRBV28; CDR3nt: TGTGCCAGCAGTTGGGGGACTTCCAGTTCTGGGGCCAACGTCCTGACTTTC; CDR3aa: CASSWGTSSSGANVLTF
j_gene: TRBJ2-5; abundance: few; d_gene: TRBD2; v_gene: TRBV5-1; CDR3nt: TGCGCCAGCACCTGGTCTAGCGGGAGAGAGACCCAGTACTTC; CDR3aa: CASTWSSGRETQYF
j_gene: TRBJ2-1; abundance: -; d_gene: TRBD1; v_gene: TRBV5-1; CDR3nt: TGCGCCAGCAGCTTGGGGACAGGGGGCGACGAGCAGTTCTTC; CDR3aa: CASSLGTGGDEQFF
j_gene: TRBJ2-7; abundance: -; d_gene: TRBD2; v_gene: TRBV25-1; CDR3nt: TGTGCCAGCGGGACGGGGGGCTACGAGCAGTACTTC; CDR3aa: CASGTGGYEQYF
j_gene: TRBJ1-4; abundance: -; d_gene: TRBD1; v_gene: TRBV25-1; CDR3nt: TGTGCCAGCACCTCGACAGGGGGCGAAGCTAATGAAAAACTGTTTTTT; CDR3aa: CASTSTGGEANEKLFF
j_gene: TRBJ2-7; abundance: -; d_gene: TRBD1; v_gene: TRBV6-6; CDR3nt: TGTGCCAGCAGTTACTCAAACAGGGGTCAGGGCGACGAGCAGTACTTC; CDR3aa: CASSYSNRGQGDEQYF
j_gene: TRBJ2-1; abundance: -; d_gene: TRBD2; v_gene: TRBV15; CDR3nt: TGTGCCACCAGCAGAGATCAGTGGGGCGGGAGGGGCTCCTACAATGAGCAGTTCTTC; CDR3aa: CATSRDQWGGRGSYNEQFF
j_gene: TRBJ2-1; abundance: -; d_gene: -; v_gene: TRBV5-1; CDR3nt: TGCGCCAGTTCTAAAGAGGGTGTATACAATGAGCAGTTCTTC; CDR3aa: CASSKEGVYNEQFF
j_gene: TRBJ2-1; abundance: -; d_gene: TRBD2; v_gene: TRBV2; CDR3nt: TGTGCCAGCAGCGCCTCCGAGGCGGGAGCGTTGTGGGGAGGCGGCAATGAGCAGTTCTTC; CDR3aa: CASSASEAGALWGGGNEQFF
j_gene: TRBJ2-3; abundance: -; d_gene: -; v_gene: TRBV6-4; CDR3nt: TGTGCCAGCAGTGCTAGCGACCCTTCAGATACGCAGTATTTT; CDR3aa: CASSASDPSDTQYF